This TCR beta chain derives from a study of shared clonotypes between healthy human individuals. This CDR3 region has 14 residues. V was cut by 5 bases and J by 3 bases, with 14 bases left in between. Germline assignment: CDR1 MNHEY and CDR2 SMNVEV (reference sequence). Each subset's genomic DNA was shared equally among a number of immunoSEQ plates. Each sorted subset replicate got 200 ng genomic DNA, 30,000 or so genomes. Per the original data handling: Sequence data from immunoSEQ were junction-only and lacked quality scores; consequently, filtering differed. Method: immunoSEQ multiplex PCR; TCRdb's copy keeps in-frame clones and lacks some. The V and J calls and clone size were taken over from that table, and D and trimming were inferred from the DNA. This table has 600,000 to 750,000 clones, more than 70% appearing once.

The chain couples TRBV27 to TRBJ2-7; tentative D call: TRBD1 (6 bases). The source of this sequence is a woman between 25 and 40 years old in good health. Sequenced material: memory CD4+ T cells sorted from blood. Subset meaning: CD45RA-negative fraction. CDR3 sequence reads: CASSVNREIYEQYF. The CDR3 DNA reads TGTGCCAGCAGTGTAAACAGGGAAATCTACGAGCAGTACTTC.